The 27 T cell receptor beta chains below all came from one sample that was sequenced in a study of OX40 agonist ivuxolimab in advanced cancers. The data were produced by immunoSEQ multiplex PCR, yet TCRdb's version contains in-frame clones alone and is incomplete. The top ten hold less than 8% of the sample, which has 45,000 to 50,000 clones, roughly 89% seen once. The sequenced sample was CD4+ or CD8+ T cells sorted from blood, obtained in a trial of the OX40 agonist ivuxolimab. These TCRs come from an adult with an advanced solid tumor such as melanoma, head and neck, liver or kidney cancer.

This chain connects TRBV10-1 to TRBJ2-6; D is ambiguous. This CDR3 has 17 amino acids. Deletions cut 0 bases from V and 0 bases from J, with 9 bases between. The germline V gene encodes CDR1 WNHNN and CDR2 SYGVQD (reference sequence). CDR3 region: CASSESVGDSGANVLTF. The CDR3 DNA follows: TGCGCCAGCAGTGAGTCGGTAGGCGACTCTGGGGCCAACGTCCTGACTTTC.

CDR3: CASSPRGFQPQHF. The CDR3 DNA sequence: TGTGCCAGCAGTCCAAGGGGTTTCCAGCCCCAGCATTTT. This rearrangement joins TRBV27 to TRBJ1-5, with D possibly TRBD1 on 5 matching bases. The CDR3 is 13 amino acids. Trimming stripped 5 bases from V and 7 bases from J, with 12 bases between. CDR1 and CDR2 from the germline V gene are MNHEY and SMNVEV (reference sequence).

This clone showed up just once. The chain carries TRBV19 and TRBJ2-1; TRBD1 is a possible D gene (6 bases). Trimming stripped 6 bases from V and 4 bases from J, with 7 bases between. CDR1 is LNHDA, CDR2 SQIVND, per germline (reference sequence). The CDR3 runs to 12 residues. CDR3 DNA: TGTGCCAGTAGACAGGGATACAATGAGCAGTTCTTC. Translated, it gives CASRQGYNEQFF.

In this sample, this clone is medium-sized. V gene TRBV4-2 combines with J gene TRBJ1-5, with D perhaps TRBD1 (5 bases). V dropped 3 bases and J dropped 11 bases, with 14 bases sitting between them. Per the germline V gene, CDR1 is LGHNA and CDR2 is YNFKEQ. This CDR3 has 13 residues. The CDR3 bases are TGTGCCAGCAGCCACGTTACATCAGGGACCCAGCATTTT. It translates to CASSHVTSGTQHF.

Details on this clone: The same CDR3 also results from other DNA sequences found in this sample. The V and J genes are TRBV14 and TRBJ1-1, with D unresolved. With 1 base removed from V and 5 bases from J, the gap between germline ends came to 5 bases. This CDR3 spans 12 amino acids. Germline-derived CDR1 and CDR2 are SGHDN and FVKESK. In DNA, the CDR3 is TGTGCCAGCAGCCAAGGTGGAACTGAAGCTTTCTTT. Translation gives CASSQGGTEAFF.

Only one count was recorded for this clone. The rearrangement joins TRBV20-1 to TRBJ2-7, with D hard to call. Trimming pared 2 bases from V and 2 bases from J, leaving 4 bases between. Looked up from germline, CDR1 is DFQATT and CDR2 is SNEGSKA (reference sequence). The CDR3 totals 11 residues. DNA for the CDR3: TGCAGTGCTAGATCAGCCTACGAGCAGTACTTC. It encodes CSARSAYEQYF.

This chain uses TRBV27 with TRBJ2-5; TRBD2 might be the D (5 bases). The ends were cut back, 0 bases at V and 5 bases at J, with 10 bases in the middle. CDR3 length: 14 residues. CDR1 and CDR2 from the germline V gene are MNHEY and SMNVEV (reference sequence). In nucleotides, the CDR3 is TGTGCCAGCAGTTTATCATTAGCGAGCGAGACCCAGTACTTC. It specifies CASSLSLASETQYF.

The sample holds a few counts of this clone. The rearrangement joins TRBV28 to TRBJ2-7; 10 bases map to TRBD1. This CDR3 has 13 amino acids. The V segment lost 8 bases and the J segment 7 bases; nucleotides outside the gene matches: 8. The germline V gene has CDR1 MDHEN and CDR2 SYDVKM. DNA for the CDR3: TGTGCCAGCTCGTGGACAGGGGGTTGGGAGCAGTACGTC. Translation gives CASSWTGGWEQYV.

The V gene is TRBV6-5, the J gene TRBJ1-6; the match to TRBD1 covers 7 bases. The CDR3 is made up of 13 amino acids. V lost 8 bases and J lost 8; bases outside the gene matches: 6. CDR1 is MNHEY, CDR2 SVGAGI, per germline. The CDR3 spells CASSPGGDSPLHF. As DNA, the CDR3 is TGTGCCAGCTCTCCAGGGGGGGATTCACCCCTCCACTTT.

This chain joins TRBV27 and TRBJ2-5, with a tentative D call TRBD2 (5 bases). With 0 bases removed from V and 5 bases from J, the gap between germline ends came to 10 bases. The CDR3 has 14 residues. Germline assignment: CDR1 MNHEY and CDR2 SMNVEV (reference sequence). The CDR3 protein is CASSLSLGGETQYF. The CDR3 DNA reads TGTGCCAGCAGTTTATCGTTAGGCGGGGAGACCCAGTACTTC.

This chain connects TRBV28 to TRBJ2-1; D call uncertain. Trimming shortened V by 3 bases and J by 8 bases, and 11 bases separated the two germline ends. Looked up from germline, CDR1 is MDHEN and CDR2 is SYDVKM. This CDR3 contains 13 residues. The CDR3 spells CASSLGYGYEQFF. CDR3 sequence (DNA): TGTGCCAGCAGTTTGGGGTATGGATATGAGCAGTTCTTC.

The CDR3 is CASSVATGSLSYNEQFF. The CDR3 region has the DNA TGTGCCAGCAGCGTCGCGACAGGGTCCCTCTCCTACAATGAGCAGTTCTTC. The chain carries TRBV9 and TRBJ2-1, with TRBD1 matching over 7 bases. V lost 2 bases, J lost 0 bases, and 8 bases stayed unmatched. Per germline, CDR1 SGDLS and CDR2 YYNGEE. This CDR3 has 17 residues. Full variable domain (remainder filled in from reference TRBV9 and TRBJ2-1): DSGVTQTPKHLITATGQRVTLRCSPRSGDLSVYWYQQSLDQGLQFLIQYYNGEERAKGNILERFSAQQFPDLHSELNLSSLELGDSALYFCASSVATGSLSYNEQFFGPGTRLTVL.

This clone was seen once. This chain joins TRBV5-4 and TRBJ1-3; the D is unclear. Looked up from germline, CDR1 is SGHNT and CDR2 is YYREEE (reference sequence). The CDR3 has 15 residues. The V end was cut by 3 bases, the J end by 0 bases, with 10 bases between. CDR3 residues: CASSSGYSSGNTIYF. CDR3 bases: TGTGCCAGCAGCTCCGGCTACAGCTCTGGAAACACCATATATTTT.

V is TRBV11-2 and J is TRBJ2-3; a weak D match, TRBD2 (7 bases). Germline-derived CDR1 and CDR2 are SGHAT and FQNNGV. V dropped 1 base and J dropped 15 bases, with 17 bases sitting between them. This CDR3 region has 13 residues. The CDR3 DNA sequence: TGTGCCAGCAGCTTAGCGGCGGGGGCCCAGGGTTATTTT. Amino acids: CASSLAAGAQGYF.

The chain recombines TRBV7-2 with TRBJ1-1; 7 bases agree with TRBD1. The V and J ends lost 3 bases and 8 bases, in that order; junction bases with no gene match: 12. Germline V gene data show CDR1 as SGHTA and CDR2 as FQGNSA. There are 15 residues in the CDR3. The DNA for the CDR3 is TGTGCCAGCAGCTTCGAACAGACAGGGTATGCCGAAGCTTTCTTT. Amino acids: CASSFEQTGYAEAFF.

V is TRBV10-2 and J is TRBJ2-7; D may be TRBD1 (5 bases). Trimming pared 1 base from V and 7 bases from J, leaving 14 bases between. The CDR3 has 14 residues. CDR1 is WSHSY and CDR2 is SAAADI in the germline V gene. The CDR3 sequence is CASSELGVEHEQYV. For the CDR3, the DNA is TGCGCCAGCAGTGAGTTAGGGGTCGAGCATGAGCAGTACGTC.

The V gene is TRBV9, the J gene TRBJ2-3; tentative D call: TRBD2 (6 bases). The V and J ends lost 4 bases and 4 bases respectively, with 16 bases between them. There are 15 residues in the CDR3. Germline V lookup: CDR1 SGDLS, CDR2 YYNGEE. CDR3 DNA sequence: TGTGCCAGCAGCTTCCTTAACGGGAGCCCAGATACGCAGTATTTT. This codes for CASSFLNGSPDTQYF.

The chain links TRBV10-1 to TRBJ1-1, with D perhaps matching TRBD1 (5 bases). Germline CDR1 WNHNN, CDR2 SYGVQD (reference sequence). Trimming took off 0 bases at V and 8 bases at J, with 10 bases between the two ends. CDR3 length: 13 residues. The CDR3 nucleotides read TGCGCCAGCAGTGAGTCGGGAGGGGAAGAAGCTTTCTTT. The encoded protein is CASSESGGEEAFF.

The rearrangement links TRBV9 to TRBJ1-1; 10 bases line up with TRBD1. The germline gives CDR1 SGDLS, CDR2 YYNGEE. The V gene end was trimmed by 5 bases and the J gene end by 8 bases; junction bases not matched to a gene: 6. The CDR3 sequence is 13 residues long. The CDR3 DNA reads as TGTGCCAGCAGTAGAGGGACAGGGGTCGAAGCTTTCTTT. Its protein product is CASSRGTGVEAFF.

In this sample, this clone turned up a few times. The CDR3 is CASSWGYGYTF. CDR3 coding DNA: TGTGCCAGCAGCTGGGGGTATGGCTACACCTTC. V gene TRBV7-9 combines with J gene TRBJ1-2; the D gene is possibly TRBD1 (5 bases). Germline CDR1 and CDR2: SEHNR and FQNEAQ (reference sequence). Trimming left V 4 bases short and J 5 bases short, with 5 bases between. CDR3 size: 11 residues.

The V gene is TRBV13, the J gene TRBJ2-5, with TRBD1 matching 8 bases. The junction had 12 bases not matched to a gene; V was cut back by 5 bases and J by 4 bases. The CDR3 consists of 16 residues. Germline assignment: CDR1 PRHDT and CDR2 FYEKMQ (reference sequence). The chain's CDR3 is CASSLLGGQAPETQYF. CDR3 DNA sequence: TGTGCCAGCAGCCTCCTGGGGGGACAGGCCCCAGAGACCCAGTACTTC.

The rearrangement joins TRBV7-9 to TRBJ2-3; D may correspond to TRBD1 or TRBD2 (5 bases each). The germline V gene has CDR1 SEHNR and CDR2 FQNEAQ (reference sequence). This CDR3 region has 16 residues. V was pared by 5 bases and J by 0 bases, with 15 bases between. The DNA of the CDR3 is TGTGCCAGCAGCAGCTTTGGTTGGGACAGCACAGATACGCAGTATTTT. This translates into CASSSFGWDSTDTQYF.

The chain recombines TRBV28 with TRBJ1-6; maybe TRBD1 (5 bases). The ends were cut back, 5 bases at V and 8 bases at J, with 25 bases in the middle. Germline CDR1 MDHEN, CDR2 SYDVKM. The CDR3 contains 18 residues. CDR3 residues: CASSPPYPPGDTDSPLHF. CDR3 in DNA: TGTGCCAGCAGTCCCCCTTACCCTCCGGGGGATACGGATTCACCCCTCCACTTT.

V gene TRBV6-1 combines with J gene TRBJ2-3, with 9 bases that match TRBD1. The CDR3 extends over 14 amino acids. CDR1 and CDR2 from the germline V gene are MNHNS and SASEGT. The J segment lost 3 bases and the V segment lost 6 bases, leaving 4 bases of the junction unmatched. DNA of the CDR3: TGTGCCAGCAGGGGAGGGACAGGGACAGATACGCAGTATTTT. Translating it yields CASRGGTGTDTQYF.

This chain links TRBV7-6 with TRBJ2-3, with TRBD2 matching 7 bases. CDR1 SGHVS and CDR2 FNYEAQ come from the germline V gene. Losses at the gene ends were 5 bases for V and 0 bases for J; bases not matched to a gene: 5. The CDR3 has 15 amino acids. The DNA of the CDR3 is TGTGCCAGCAGCCAGGCAGCGGGGAGCACAGATACGCAGTATTTT. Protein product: CASSQAAGSTDTQYF.

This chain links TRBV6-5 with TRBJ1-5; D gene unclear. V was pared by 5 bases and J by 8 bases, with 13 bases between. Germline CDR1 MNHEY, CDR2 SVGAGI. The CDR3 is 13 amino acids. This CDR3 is CASSPSTWEPQHF. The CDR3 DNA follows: TGTGCCAGCAGTCCCTCTACTTGGGAGCCCCAGCATTTT.

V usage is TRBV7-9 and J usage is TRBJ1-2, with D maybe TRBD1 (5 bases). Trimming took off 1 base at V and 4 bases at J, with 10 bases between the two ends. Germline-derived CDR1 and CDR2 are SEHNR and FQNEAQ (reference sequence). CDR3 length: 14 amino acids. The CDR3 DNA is TGTGCCAGCAGCTTAGGAGGGGTACTCTATGGCTACACCTTC. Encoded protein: CASSLGGVLYGYTF.